A single sample gave rise to the 27 T cell receptor beta chains below, sequenced in a study of blood T cell repertoires in COVID-19. Produced via immunoSEQ multiplex PCR; TCRdb's table is partial and in-frame only. The table includes 450,000 or so clones, around 90% detected once. Source material: peripheral blood. These receptors originate from a man in his late teens or twenties with COVID-19, enrolled during active disease.

J is TRBJ1-1 and V is TRBV30, with D unresolved. Germline CDR1 reads GTSNPN; CDR2 reads SVGIG (reference sequence). CDR3 length: 11 residues. V was clipped by 2 bases and J by 10 bases, with 11 bases between them. CDR3 DNA sequence: TGTGCCTGGAGTTGGGAGGATAGAGCTTTCTTT. Translating gives CAWSWEDRAFF. Supplemented by reference TRBV30 and TRBJ1-1, the full variable domain reads SQTIHQWPATLVQPVGSPLSLECTVEGTSNPNLYWYRQAAGRGLQLLFYSVGIGQISSEVPQNLSASRPQDRQFILSSKKLLLSDSGFYLCAWSWEDRAFFGQGTRLTVV.

The gene calls are TRBV25-1 and TRBJ1-5; a weak D match, TRBD1 (5 bases). Trimming shortened V by 4 bases and J by 5 bases, and 9 bases separated the two germline ends. Germline V gene sequence: CDR1 MGHDK, CDR2 SYGVNS. The CDR3 is 13 amino acids. CDR3 region: CASSGGRDQPQHF. The DNA for the CDR3 is TGTGCCAGCAGTGGGGGGAGGGATCAGCCCCAGCATTTT.

This chain connects TRBV19 to TRBJ2-3, with 9 bases lining up with TRBD1. The CDR3 is 14 amino acids. Germline V gene data show CDR1 as LNHDA and CDR2 as SQIVND (reference sequence). J lost 4 bases, V lost 9 bases, and 8 bases had no gene match. CDR3 in amino acids: CASKGTGRADTQYF. CDR3 nucleotide sequence: TGTGCCAGCAAGGGGACAGGGAGGGCAGATACGCAGTATTTT. Looking up the rest from reference TRBV19 and TRBJ2-3 gives the full variable domain: DGGITQSPKYLFRKEGQNVTLSCEQNLNHDAMYWYRQDPGQGLRLIYYSQIVNDFQKGDIAEGYSVSREKKESFPLTVTSAQKNPTAFYLCASKGTGRADTQYFGPGTRLTVL.

The chain combines TRBV30 with TRBJ2-1; tentatively, D is TRBD1 (5 bases). Germline-derived CDR1 and CDR2 are GTSNPN and SVGIG (reference sequence). The CDR3 has 14 amino acids. Trimming took 4 bases from V and 6 from J, leaving 16 bases between them. CDR3 protein: CAWKTLRAANEQFF. The CDR3 bases are TGTGCCTGGAAGACCCTCAGGGCCGCCAATGAGCAGTTCTTC.

The chain employs TRBV7-2 and TRBJ2-3; 7 nucleotides match TRBD2. J was trimmed by 4 bases and V by 7 bases; bases with no gene match: 5. Looked up from germline, CDR1 is SGHTA and CDR2 is FQGNSA. The CDR3 runs to 13 residues. The CDR3 reads CASTATSPDTQYF. In DNA form, the CDR3 reads TGTGCCAGCACCGCGACTAGCCCAGATACGCAGTATTTT.

V is TRBV6-6 and J is TRBJ1-5, with D maybe TRBD1 (6 bases). Between the trimmed V and J ends, which lost 4 bases and 3 bases, there was a span of 16 bases. The CDR3 is 16 amino acids. Germline-derived CDR1 and CDR2 are MNHNY and SVGAGI (reference sequence). This CDR3 is CASSSADRTYNQPQHF. The CDR3 nucleotides are TGTGCCAGCAGTTCTGCGGACAGAACTTACAATCAGCCCCAGCATTTT.

The chain couples TRBV19 to TRBJ2-3; D may be TRBD2 (6 bases). CDR1 LNHDA and CDR2 SQIVND come from the germline V gene (reference sequence). Deletions cut 1 base from V and 4 bases from J, with 12 bases between. This CDR3 has 15 amino acids. The CDR3: CASSIVWGTADTQYF. CDR3 nucleotide sequence: TGTGCCAGTAGTATAGTCTGGGGGACTGCAGATACGCAGTATTTT.

The genes are TRBV7-6 and TRBJ2-5; TRBD1 is a possible D gene (6 bases). This CDR3 region has 17 residues. With 5 bases removed from V and 2 bases from J, the gap between germline ends came to 21 bases. Germline V lookup: CDR1 SGHVS, CDR2 FNYEAQ. CDR3 in amino acids: CASSHLFLDSEQETQYF. CDR3 in DNA: TGTGCCAGCAGCCACCTCTTCTTGGACAGCGAGCAAGAGACCCAGTACTTC.

J is TRBJ1-5 and V is TRBV11-2; D gene uncertain. The CDR3 extends over 15 amino acids. Germline CDR1 is SGHAT and CDR2 is FQNNGV. The V end lost 5 bases, the J end lost 2 bases, and 13 bases lay between the germline ends. CDR3 sequence: CASSPGGRGNQPQHF. The CDR3 region has the DNA TGTGCCAGCAGCCCGGGAGGAAGGGGCAATCAGCCCCAGCATTTT.

The rearrangement joins TRBV5-4 to TRBJ1-1; 9 positions match TRBD1. Germline V gene sequence: CDR1 SGHNT, CDR2 YYREEE (reference sequence). The CDR3 covers 16 residues. V lost 3 bases and J lost 5; bases outside the gene matches: 11. For the CDR3, the DNA is TGTGCCAGCAGCTCACCGGGACAGGGACCTAAGACTGAAGCTTTCTTT. Translating it yields CASSSPGQGPKTEAFF.

The gene calls are TRBV9 and TRBJ2-7; a possible D gene is TRBD2 (5 bases). The CDR3 covers 13 residues. V was clipped by 0 bases and J by 1 base, with 5 bases between them. Germline CDR1 reads SGDLS; CDR2 reads YYNGEE. The CDR3, as DNA: TGTGCCAGCAGCGTAGCGGGGTCCTACGAGCAGTACTTC. It encodes CASSVAGSYEQYF.

In DNA form, the CDR3 reads TGCGCCAGCAGCTCGTCACTTGAGAACACTGAAGCTTTCTTT. Protein sequence: CASSSSLENTEAFF. The chain has TRBV5-1 and TRBJ1-1; D call uncertain. V was cut by 3 bases and J by 1 base, with 10 bases left in between. Germline-derived CDR1 and CDR2 are SGHRS and YFSETQ. This CDR3 has 14 residues.

The V gene is TRBV18, the J gene TRBJ2-7; D might be TRBD1 (6 bases). The V gene's germline CDR1 is KGHSH and CDR2 LQKENI. There are 13 residues in the CDR3. Trimming cost V 6 bases and J 3 bases, with 12 bases left between them. The CDR3 spells CASSPGQLYEQYF. The CDR3 region has the DNA TGTGCCAGCTCTCCGGGACAACTCTACGAGCAGTACTTC.

The rearrangement links TRBV5-1 to TRBJ1-1; the match to TRBD1 covers 8 bases. V shed 6 bases and J 0 bases; nucleotides not matched to a gene: 13. The CDR3 contains 17 residues. Germline-derived CDR1 and CDR2 are SGHRS and YFSETQ. The DNA for the CDR3 is TGCGCCAGCACAAGGACCGGGACAGGACCGATGAACACTGAAGCTTTCTTT. It specifies CASTRTGTGPMNTEAFF.

The chain uses TRBV5-1 and TRBJ1-4; 8 positions agree with TRBD1. The germline CDR1 and CDR2 sequences are SGHRS and YFSETQ. V trimming: 4 bases; J trimming: 8 bases; junction bases outside the gene matches: 7. The CDR3 contains 14 residues. CDR3 sequence: CASSGGTGEEKLFF. The CDR3 DNA is TGCGCCAGCAGCGGGGGGACAGGTGAAGAAAAACTGTTTTTT. Complete variable domain (other parts from reference TRBV5-1 and TRBJ1-4): KAGVTQTPRYLIKTRGQQVTLSCSPISGHRSVSWYQQTPGQGLQFLFEYFSETQRNKGNFPGRFSGRQFSNSRSEMNVSTLELGDSALYLCASSGGTGEEKLFFGSGTQLSVL.

The chain combines TRBV6-1 with TRBJ1-5, with D possibly matching TRBD1 (5 bases). Trimming took off 3 bases at V and 7 bases at J, with 10 bases between the two ends. CDR1 is MNHNS and CDR2 is SASEGT in the germline V gene. The CDR3 length is 13 residues. CDR3 region: CASSEVTVQPQHF. CDR3 nucleotides: TGTGCCAGCAGTGAGGTGACAGTACAGCCCCAGCATTTT.

The rearrangement joins TRBV23-1 to TRBJ2-6; TRBD1 matches at 9 bases. TRBV23-1 is labeled an ORF, and its function is uncertain. V trimming: 6 bases; J trimming: 1 base; junction bases outside the gene matches: 1. The length of the CDR3 is 15 residues. The CDR3 here is CASRDRGSGANVLTF. CDR3 nucleotide sequence: TGCGCCAGCAGAGACAGGGGGTCTGGGGCCAACGTCCTGACTTTC.

The chain is built from TRBV6-4 and TRBJ2-1; TRBD2 agrees at 7 bases. After removal of 5 bases from V and 10 bases from J, the junction contained 8 bases not matched to a gene. CDR1 is MRHNA, CDR2 SNTAGT, per germline. The CDR3 totals 13 residues. The CDR3 coding sequence is TGTGCCAGCAGTCACGAGCGGGGCGGGGAGCAGTTCTTC. The encoded protein is CASSHERGGEQFF.

This clone was counted between two and nine times. J is TRBJ2-4 and V is TRBV7-2, with TRBD1 as a possible D gene (7 bases). CDR1 is SGHTA, CDR2 FQGNSA, per germline. Trimming shortened V by 5 bases and J by 3 bases, and 14 bases separated the two germline ends. This CDR3 has 15 residues. The CDR3 loop reads CASSGGGGVKNIQYF. Here the CDR3 DNA reads TGTGCCAGCAGCGGTGGAGGGGGCGTCAAAAACATTCAGTACTTC.

This rearrangement joins TRBV25-1 to TRBJ2-1; tentatively, D is TRBD2 (5 bases). From germline, CDR1 is MGHDK and CDR2 SYGVNS. V dropped 7 bases and J dropped 3 bases, with 16 bases sitting between them. This CDR3 is built from 15 residues. The CDR3 protein is CASTPRGVIYNEQFF. In DNA form, the CDR3 reads TGTGCCAGCACCCCCCGGGGAGTTATCTACAATGAGCAGTTCTTC.

The J gene is TRBJ1-2, the V gene TRBV30, with TRBD1 matching over 9 bases. The CDR3 consists of 12 residues. The germline CDR1 and CDR2 sequences are GTSNPN and SVGIG (reference sequence). The V gene end was trimmed by 4 bases and the J gene end by 8 bases; junction bases not matched to a gene: 5. The CDR3 here is CAWTFDRGGYTF. CDR3 DNA sequence: TGTGCCTGGACCTTTGACAGGGGGGGCTACACCTTC. Together with reference TRBV30 and TRBJ1-2, the CDR3 gives the full variable domain: SQTIHQWPATLVQPVGSPLSLECTVEGTSNPNLYWYRQAAGRGLQLLFYSVGIGQISSEVPQNLSASRPQDRQFILSSKKLLLSDSGFYLCAWTFDRGGYTFGSGTRLTVV.

The rearrangement joins TRBV12-5 to TRBJ2-1; TRBD2 matches 11 bases. The CDR3 contains 16 residues. The junction had 6 bases not matched to a gene; V was cut back by 0 bases and J by 8 bases. The germline CDR1 and CDR2 sequences are LGHNT and FRNRAP. The CDR3 nucleotides read TGTGCTAGTGGTTTGGTACGACTAGCGGGGTTACATGAGCAGTTCTTC. Its protein is CASGLVRLAGLHEQFF.

V and J are TRBV5-1 and TRBJ2-7; D might be TRBD2 (6 bases). Germline-derived CDR1 and CDR2 are SGHRS and YFSETQ. The CDR3 totals 15 residues. Deletions cut 3 bases from V and 1 base from J, with 14 bases between. The CDR3 nucleotides are TGCGCCAGCAGCTCCCCCGGGACTGGGTCCTACGAGCAGTACTTC. This encodes CASSSPGTGSYEQYF.

CDR3 sequence reads: CASSPPGETSGANVLTF. The CDR3 DNA reads TGTGCCAGCTCACCCCCAGGGGAGACCTCTGGGGCCAACGTCCTGACTTTC. The J gene is TRBJ2-6, the V gene TRBV18; D might be TRBD1 (6 bases). Between the trimmed V and J ends, which lost 3 bases and 0 bases, there was a span of 12 bases. The CDR3 sequence is 17 residues long. The germline V gene encodes CDR1 KGHSH and CDR2 LQKENI. The whole variable domain, remainder taken from reference TRBV18 and TRBJ2-6, is NAGVMQNPRHLVRRRGQEARLRCSPMKGHSHVYWYRQLPEEGLKFMVYLQKENIIDESGMPKERFSAEFPKEGPSILRIQQVVRGDSAAYFCASSPPGETSGANVLTFGAGSRLTVL.

The chain links TRBV7-2 to TRBJ1-4; no clear D gene. CDR3 size: 15 residues. Germline V gene sequence: CDR1 SGHTA, CDR2 FQGNSA. Trimming pared 6 bases from V and 0 bases from J, leaving 11 bases between. The CDR3 spells CASRRSPATNEKLFF. DNA for the CDR3: TGTGCCAGCAGGCGTAGTCCTGCAACTAATGAAAAACTGTTTTTT.

V gene TRBV7-2 combines with J gene TRBJ2-1; D call uncertain. Germline V lookup: CDR1 SGHTA, CDR2 FQGNSA. V was cut by 3 bases and J by 4 bases, with 7 bases left in between. CDR3 size: 13 residues. The DNA for the CDR3 is TGTGCCAGCAGCTTTACCGGTTACAATGAGCAGTTCTTC. Translation: CASSFTGYNEQFF.

This clone has just one count. The chain is built from TRBV10-3 and TRBJ2-1; D remains ambiguous. This CDR3 is 14 amino acids long. The V end lost 7 bases, the J end lost 5 bases, and 15 bases lay between the germline ends. The germline CDR1 and CDR2 sequences are ENHRY and SYGVKD. CDR3 amino acids: CAITPTEQNNEQFF. The CDR3, as DNA: TGTGCCATCACCCCAACGGAACAGAACAATGAGCAGTTCTTC.